The 31 T cell receptor beta chains below come from one sample, sequenced in a study of control samples from healthy donors and cancer patients. The method was immunoSEQ multiplex PCR; TCRdb's version includes in-frame clones alone and lacks a portion of them. The table includes 40,000 to 55,000 clones, about 87% detected once. Sequencing used PBMCs. The origin of the receptors is a woman in her sixties with lung cancer.

The chain uses TRBV7-9 and TRBJ1-3; D not certain. Trimming pared 3 bases from V and 4 bases from J, leaving 10 bases between. Germline V gene data show CDR1 as SEHNR and CDR2 as FQNEAQ (reference sequence). The CDR3 extends over 14 amino acids. CDR3 DNA sequence: TGTGCCAGCAGCTTTGCCGTGGGAGGAAACACCATATATTTT. Encoded protein: CASSFAVGGNTIYF.

This chain uses TRBV4-3 with TRBJ1-2; a possible D gene is TRBD1 (5 bases). CDR3 length: 14 residues. The V gene lost 1 base and the J gene lost 8 bases, with 14 bases spanning the gap. Germline V lookup: CDR1 LGHNA, CDR2 YSLEER. CDR3 bases: TGCGCCAGCAGCCAAGGGGACGGGGGGTACGGCTACACCTTC. It translates to CASSQGDGGYGYTF.

This clone was seen just once. The genes are TRBV7-9 and TRBJ2-1; 8 bases are shared with TRBD1. Germline trimming cut 2 bases from V and 4 bases from J; bases unmatched to any gene: 7. CDR1 SEHNR and CDR2 FQNEAQ come from the germline V gene (reference sequence). The CDR3 loop spans 16 amino acids. CDR3 region: CASSLSGQATYNEQFF. The CDR3 nucleotides are TGTGCCAGCAGCTTATCGGGACAGGCCACTTACAATGAGCAGTTCTTC.

The chain carries TRBV9 and TRBJ1-1; D possibly corresponds to TRBD1 (5 bases). CDR3 length equals 18 residues. Trimming left V 3 bases short and J 0 bases short, with 21 bases between. CDR1 and CDR2 (germline): SGDLS, YYNGEE. CDR3 region: CASSALLKTGTVNTEAFF. The CDR3 coding sequence is TGTGCCAGCAGCGCTCTCCTTAAAACCGGGACGGTGAACACTGAAGCTTTCTTT.

V gene TRBV28 combines with J gene TRBJ2-3; TRBD2 aligns across 11 bases. The J segment lost 5 bases and the V segment lost 4 bases, leaving 17 bases of the junction unmatched. Germline V gene lookup returns CDR1 MDHEN and CDR2 SYDVKM. The CDR3 loop spans 19 amino acids. Here the CDR3 reads CASSYRLVLSGRAGDTQYF. DNA for the CDR3: TGTGCCAGCAGTTATCGACTCGTCCTTAGCGGGAGGGCTGGAGATACGCAGTATTTT.

This sequence joins TRBV7-9 and TRBJ1-1, with unresolved D. V lost 5 bases, J lost 0 bases, and 13 bases lay in between. The CDR3 loop spans 15 amino acids. Germline V gene lookup returns CDR1 SEHNR and CDR2 FQNEAQ (reference sequence). The CDR3 reads CASSPRLDMNTEAFF. In DNA, the CDR3 is TGTGCCAGCAGCCCCCGTCTAGACATGAACACTGAAGCTTTCTTT.

V and J are TRBV9 and TRBJ1-1; 7 bases are a match to TRBD1. The CDR3 extends over 14 amino acids. Germline values: CDR1 SGDLS, CDR2 YYNGEE. The J segment lost 10 bases and the V segment lost 2 bases, leaving 11 bases of the junction unmatched. CDR3 nucleotides: TGTGCCAGCAGCGTGCAGACAGGGAGGGGTAGAGCTTTCTTT. This sequence encodes CASSVQTGRGRAFF.

The chain links TRBV6-6 to TRBJ2-7; D is undetermined. Looked up from germline, CDR1 is MNHNY and CDR2 is SVGAGI (reference sequence). This CDR3 region has 16 residues. Trimming stripped 2 bases from V and 3 bases from J, with 17 bases between. CDR3 amino acids: CASSYSDILINYEQYF. The CDR3, as DNA: TGTGCCAGCAGTTACAGCGACATACTGATCAACTACGAGCAGTACTTC.

The CDR3 here is CASSVWASGSTDTQYF. The CDR3 bases are TGTGCCAGCAGCGTATGGGCTAGCGGAAGCACAGATACGCAGTATTTT. This chain connects TRBV9 to TRBJ2-3; 7 bases agree with TRBD2. Per germline, CDR1 SGDLS and CDR2 YYNGEE. V shed 1 base, J shed 0 bases, and the junction held 5 bases outside the gene matches. The CDR3 has 16 amino acids.

With respect to this clone: Other DNA sequences in this specimen translate into the identical CDR3. The chain joins TRBV6-5 to TRBJ1-5; tentatively, D is TRBD1 (6 bases). The germline V gene has CDR1 MNHEY and CDR2 SVGAGI. The CDR3 runs 16 residues. Trimming shortened V by 0 bases and J by 3 bases, and 12 bases separated the two germline ends. The CDR3, as DNA: TGTGCCAGCAGTTACTCGATCCCGGGGGCCAATCAGCCCCAGCATTTT. Its protein is CASSYSIPGANQPQHF.

This clone was recorded once. V usage is TRBV5-6 and J usage is TRBJ2-1; D may be TRBD1 (5 bases). Per germline, CDR1 SGHDT and CDR2 YYEEEE. V lost 2 bases and J lost 7, with 13 bases in between. This CDR3 comprises 14 residues. In DNA form, the CDR3 reads TGTGCCAGCAGCTTCGTTTACCAGGGAAATGAGCAGTTCTTC. The encoded protein is CASSFVYQGNEQFF.

J is TRBJ2-1 and V is TRBV19; 7 nucleotides line up with TRBD2. The CDR3 covers 17 residues. Per the germline V gene, CDR1 is LNHDA and CDR2 is SQIVND (reference sequence). Trimming cost V 6 bases and J 0 bases; bases outside gene matches: 11. In nucleotides, the CDR3 is TGTGCCAGTAGCCCACTCTTAGCGGGCCGCTCCTACAATGAGCAGTTCTTC. Protein product: CASSPLLAGRSYNEQFF.

This clone has only a few counts. The chain employs TRBV19 and TRBJ2-7; 7 bases are a match to TRBD2. V dropped 4 bases and J dropped 0; count of bases not matched to a gene: 3. The CDR3 runs to 14 residues. Germline-derived CDR1 and CDR2 are LNHDA and SQIVND (reference sequence). The DNA of the CDR3 is TGTGCCAGTAGTAAGGGAGGGATCTCCTACGAGCAGTACTTC. Protein: CASSKGGISYEQYF.

The chain is built from TRBV18 and TRBJ2-7; TRBD1 is a possible D gene (6 bases). V gave up 4 bases and J gave up 3 bases, with 10 bases separating them. Germline CDR1 and CDR2: KGHSH and LQKENI. The CDR3 has 13 amino acids. CDR3 loop: CASSLGGIYEQYF. The CDR3 coding sequence is TGTGCCAGCTCACTAGGGGGAATCTACGAGCAGTACTTC.

The V and J genes are TRBV6-5 and TRBJ2-2; D unresolved. The CDR3 has 14 residues. The germline CDR1 and CDR2 sequences are MNHEY and SVGAGI. Trimming pared 5 bases from V and 8 bases from J, leaving 15 bases between. The CDR3 DNA sequence: TGTGCCAGCAGTCAAACTTGGGGAAGGGGGGAGCTGTTTTTT. This sequence encodes CASSQTWGRGELFF.

The V call is TRBV29-1, the J call TRBJ1-2; 11 bases are shared with TRBD1. The V and J ends lost 6 bases and 2 bases, in that order; junction bases with no gene match: 5. The CDR3 has 14 residues. The germline CDR1 and CDR2 sequences are SQVTM and ANQGSEA. DNA for the CDR3: TGCAGCGTGGCTGGGACAGGGGGAAACTATGGCTACACCTTC. Translated, it gives CSVAGTGGNYGYTF. The whole variable domain, filled in from reference TRBV29-1 and TRBJ1-2, reads SAVISQKPSRDICQRGTSLTIQCQVDSQVTMMFWYRQQPGQSLTLIATANQGSEATYESGFVIDKFPISRPNLTFSTLTVSNMSPEDSSIYLCSVAGTGGNYGYTFGSGTRLTVV.

V is TRBV6-6 and J is TRBJ1-2, with 8 bases fitting TRBD1. The germline V gene has CDR1 MNHNY and CDR2 SVGAGI (reference sequence). Germline trimming cut 3 bases from V and 6 bases from J; bases unmatched to any gene: 9. The CDR3 runs to 15 residues. CDR3 in amino acids: CASSYTDRGFNGYTF. CDR3 DNA sequence: TGTGCCAGCAGTTATACAGACAGGGGTTTTAATGGCTACACCTTC.

The V call is TRBV27, the J call TRBJ1-2; no reliable D call. V was clipped by 2 bases and J by 3 bases, with 13 bases between them. The CDR3 sequence is 15 residues long. Germline V gene lookup returns CDR1 MNHEY and CDR2 SMNVEV (reference sequence). CDR3 in amino acids: CASSLAGWAHYGYTF. Here the CDR3 DNA reads TGTGCCAGCAGTTTAGCGGGTTGGGCTCACTATGGCTACACCTTC.

The chain links TRBV5-1 to TRBJ1-2; the D is unclear. V lost 0 bases and J lost 2, with 14 bases in between. This CDR3 contains 16 residues. CDR1 and CDR2 from the germline V gene are SGHRS and YFSETQ. CDR3 sequence reads: CASSLGPEQLNYGYTF. The CDR3 DNA follows: TGCGCCAGCAGCTTGGGCCCGGAACAGCTAAACTATGGCTACACCTTC.

The rearrangement joins TRBV7-2 to TRBJ2-1; D not resolved. In germline, CDR1 is SGHTA, CDR2 FQGNSA. The CDR3 has 14 amino acids. The germline V and J ends were trimmed by 4 bases and 6 bases, with 13 bases remaining between them. CDR3 sequence reads: CASSSVLSVNEQFF. For the CDR3, the DNA is TGTGCCAGCAGCTCAGTCCTTTCTGTCAATGAGCAGTTCTTC.

The chain has TRBV28 and TRBJ2-7; TRBD2 agrees at 7 bases. The CDR3 has 15 residues. Unmatched junction bases numbered 9, after V lost 5 bases and J lost 2 bases. CDR1 and CDR2 from the germline V gene are MDHEN and SYDVKM. The DNA of the CDR3 is TGTGCCAGCAGTAGCCCCGGGGAGGGAACCTACGAGCAGTACTTC. Amino acids: CASSSPGEGTYEQYF.

The genes are TRBV10-2 and TRBJ2-7; 7 nucleotides agree with TRBD2. The germline CDR1 and CDR2 sequences are WSHSY and SAAADI. The CDR3 contains 15 residues. Trimming took 0 bases from V and 1 from J; bases not matched to a gene: 3. The CDR3 protein is CASSESPSGSYEQYF. CDR3 nucleotide sequence: TGCGCCAGCAGTGAGTCGCCTAGCGGTTCCTACGAGCAGTACTTC.

The rearrangement links TRBV30 to TRBJ2-7; D is unclear. Germline V CDR1 and CDR2: GTSNPN, SVGIG (reference sequence). The CDR3 contains 10 residues. The V end lost 0 bases, the J end lost 7 bases, and 4 bases lay between the germline ends. The CDR3: CAWSVVEQYF. The CDR3 nucleotides are TGTGCCTGGAGTGTGGTTGAGCAGTACTTC.

This clone is a singleton in its sample. The chain joins TRBV3-1 (or the pseudogene TRBV3-2) to TRBJ2-5, with D maybe TRBD2 (5 bases). This CDR3 contains 16 residues. The germline CDR1 and CDR2 sequences are LGHDT and YNNKEL (reference sequence). V was pared by 10 bases and J by 5 bases, with 26 bases between. The CDR3 sequence is CATTVPWRSQNETQYF. CDR3 nucleotide sequence: TGTGCCACCACCGTTCCTTGGAGGTCGCAGAATGAGACCCAGTACTTC.

J is TRBJ2-3 and V is TRBV6-2 or TRBV6-3, with D hard to call. Germline values: CDR1 MNHEY, CDR2 SVGEGT. The V end was cut by 6 bases, the J end by 2 bases, with 12 bases between. The CDR3 is 14 amino acids. Here the CDR3 reads CASSPTTSTDTQYF. DNA for the CDR3: TGTGCCAGCAGCCCTACTACTTCCACAGATACGCAGTATTTT.

The gene calls are TRBV3-1 (or the pseudogene TRBV3-2) and TRBJ2-3; D is possibly TRBD2 (5 bases). Trimming left V 8 bases short and J 5 bases short, with 17 bases between. The CDR3 is made up of 14 amino acids. Per the germline V gene, CDR1 is LGHDT and CDR2 is YNNKEL (reference sequence). The CDR3 loop reads CASRPRGHGDTQYF. The CDR3 nucleotides are TGTGCCAGCCGCCCCCGAGGGCACGGAGATACGCAGTATTTT.

The gene calls are TRBV30 and TRBJ1-2; D is possibly TRBD1 (5 bases). In germline, CDR1 is GTSNPN, CDR2 SVGIG (reference sequence). Deletions cut 7 bases from V and 6 bases from J, with 21 bases between. There are 14 residues in the CDR3. The CDR3 nucleotides are TGTGCCTCCGGGAGGGTATATCAGGGAAATGGCTACACCTTC. Its protein product is CASGRVYQGNGYTF.

Only one count was recorded for this clone. This chain links TRBV27 with TRBJ2-1; D is possibly TRBD1 or TRBD2 (5 bases each). Looked up from germline, CDR1 is MNHEY and CDR2 is SMNVEV (reference sequence). Trimming took off 0 bases at V and 8 bases at J, with 11 bases between the two ends. CDR3 length: 14 residues. The CDR3 sequence: CASSLSNRGDEQFF. The CDR3 coding sequence is TGTGCCAGCAGTTTATCGAACCGGGGCGATGAGCAGTTCTTC.

The chain couples TRBV19 to TRBJ2-7; D is unclear. Trimming removed 6 bases at V and 2 bases at J, with 11 bases between. Germline V gene sequence: CDR1 LNHDA, CDR2 SQIVND (reference sequence). The length of the CDR3 is 13 residues. Here the CDR3 reads CASSSLSTYEQYF. CDR3 coding DNA: TGTGCCAGTAGCTCGCTATCCACCTACGAGCAGTACTTC.

The chain combines TRBV30 with TRBJ1-5; 8 bases match TRBD1. CDR3 length equals 16 residues. V lost 0 bases to trimming and J lost 0 bases; unmatched junction nucleotides: 4. Germline V gene lookup returns CDR1 GTSNPN and CDR2 SVGIG (reference sequence). As DNA, the CDR3 is TGTGCCTGGAGTGTAAGGACAGGGCATAGCAATCAGCCCCAGCATTTT. Translation gives CAWSVRTGHSNQPQHF. The variable domain in full, with the rest retrieved from reference TRBV30 and TRBJ1-5, is SQTIHQWPATLVQPVGSPLSLECTVEGTSNPNLYWYRQAAGRGLQLLFYSVGIGQISSEVPQNLSASRPQDRQFILSSKKLLLSDSGFYLCAWSVRTGHSNQPQHFGDGTRLSIL.

The J gene is TRBJ1-2, the V gene TRBV6-4; the match to TRBD1 covers 8 bases. With 4 bases clipped from V and 8 bases from J, the junction kept 12 bases outside the gene matches. The CDR3 covers 15 residues. Looked up from germline, CDR1 is MRHNA and CDR2 is SNTAGT. DNA of the CDR3: TGTGCCAGCAGTGCAGGGGACAGGTCCCCCGGGGGCTACACCTTC. This codes for CASSAGDRSPGGYTF.